This T cell receptor beta chain was observed in a study of control samples from healthy donors and cancer patients. There are a few counts of this clone. The CDR3 length is 18 residues. CDR1 and CDR2 (germline): SEHNR, FQNEAQ (reference sequence). Losses at the gene ends were 1 base for V and 3 bases for J; bases not matched to a gene: 9. Generated by immunoSEQ multiplex PCR, the TCRdb table keeps only in-frame clones and is missing some. The repertoire includes under 65,000 clones, about nine tenths of them detected once, and roughly 1.2% sits in the top ten. V gene TRBV7-9 combines with J gene TRBJ2-2; 9 nucleotides line up with TRBD2. Sequenced material: PBMCs. This receptor was identified in a woman aged 50 to 60 with colorectal cancer. The chain's CDR3 is CASSLGTSVDIYTGELFF. The CDR3 DNA sequence: TGTGCCAGCAGCTTAGGGACTAGCGTCGACATTTACACCGGGGAGCTGTTTTTT.